This T cell receptor beta chain stems from a study of blood T cell repertoires in COVID-19. Per the study methods: Amplification of reference gene primers provided the estimated nucleated cell counts. Assay used: immunoSEQ multiplex PCR; TCRdb lists only in-frame clones, some missing. D and trimming were read from the DNA, whereas the V and J calls and clone size are those reported in that table. The sample includes around 160,000 clones, 82% of them seen just once. The CDR3 consists of 14 residues. Germline V gene lookup returns CDR1 SNHLY and CDR2 FYNNEI. The V gene lost 2 bases and the J gene lost 4 bases, with 9 bases spanning the gap.

The clonotype comes from a human donor with acute or convalescent COVID-19. The donor label of this sample is uncertain. J is TRBJ1-5 and V is TRBV2, with no clear D. Sequencing input: peripheral blood. The CDR3, as DNA: TGTGCCAGCAGTGAAATTACGGGGAATCAGCCCCAGCATTTT. Protein sequence: CASSEITGNQPQHF.